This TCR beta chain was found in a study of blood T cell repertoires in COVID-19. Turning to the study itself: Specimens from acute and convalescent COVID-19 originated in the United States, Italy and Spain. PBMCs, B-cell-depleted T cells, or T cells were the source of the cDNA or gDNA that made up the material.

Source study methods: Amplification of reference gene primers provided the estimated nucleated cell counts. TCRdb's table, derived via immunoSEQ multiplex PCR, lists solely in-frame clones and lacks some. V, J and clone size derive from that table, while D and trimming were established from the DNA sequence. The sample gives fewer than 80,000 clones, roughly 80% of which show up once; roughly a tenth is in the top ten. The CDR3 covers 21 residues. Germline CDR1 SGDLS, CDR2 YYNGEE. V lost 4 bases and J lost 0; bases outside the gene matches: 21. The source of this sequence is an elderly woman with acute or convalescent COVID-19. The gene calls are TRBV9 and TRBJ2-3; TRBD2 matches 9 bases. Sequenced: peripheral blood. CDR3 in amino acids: CASSSRKVASGAIGSTDTQYF. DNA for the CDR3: TGTGCCAGCAGCTCCCGGAAGGTGGCTAGCGGGGCAATAGGGAGCACAGATACGCAGTATTTT.